What follows are 11 T cell receptor beta chains derived from one specimen sequenced in a study of CD49a tissue-resident CD8 T cells in human skin. The method was immunoSEQ multiplex PCR; TCRdb's version includes in-frame clones alone and lacks a portion of them. There are some 1,000 clones in the sample; over 60% occur only once, and under 30% lies in the top ten. Sequences were obtained from CD103- CD8+ T cells sorted from skin dermis. These receptors all come from a human donor in good health. The donor label of this sample is uncertain.

The rearrangement joins TRBV29-1 to TRBJ2-1; D possibly corresponds to TRBD2 (6 bases). The CDR3 consists of 15 residues. The V end was cut by 7 bases, the J end by 5 bases, with 21 bases between. Germline loops: CDR1 SQVTM, CDR2 ANQGSEA. The CDR3 loop reads CSAATWRASNNEQFF. The DNA for the CDR3 is TGCAGCGCTGCCACCTGGAGGGCATCCAACAATGAGCAGTTCTTC.

V gene TRBV7-2 combines with J gene TRBJ1-5; the D is unclear. The V end was cut by 6 bases, the J end by 1 base, with 16 bases between. Germline assignment: CDR1 SGHTA and CDR2 FQGNSA. The CDR3 totals 16 residues. The CDR3 sequence is CASSLIQRVSNQPQHF. The DNA of the CDR3 is TGTGCCAGCAGTCTCATTCAGAGGGTCAGCAATCAGCCCCAGCATTTT.

The chain links TRBV9 to TRBJ2-2; D call uncertain. The CDR3 is made up of 15 amino acids. CDR1 and CDR2 from the germline V gene are SGDLS and YYNGEE. The germline V and J ends were trimmed by 3 bases and 8 bases, with 17 bases remaining between them. CDR3 sequence: CASSEATPRGGELFF. CDR3 bases: TGTGCCAGCAGCGAGGCTACTCCAAGAGGAGGGGAGCTGTTTTTT. Looking up the rest from reference TRBV9 and TRBJ2-2 gives the full variable domain: DSGVTQTPKHLITATGQRVTLRCSPRSGDLSVYWYQQSLDQGLQFLIQYYNGEERAKGNILERFSAQQFPDLHSELNLSSLELGDSALYFCASSEATPRGGELFFGEGSRLTVL.

The V gene is TRBV7-9, the J gene TRBJ1-2, with 9 bases lining up with TRBD1. Losses at the gene ends were 4 bases for V and 8 bases for J; bases not matched to a gene: 8. Germline CDR1 SEHNR, CDR2 FQNEAQ (reference sequence). The CDR3 sequence is 14 residues long. The DNA for the CDR3 is TGTGCCAGCAGCTCTCCGGGACAGGGAAACGGCTACACCTTC. This codes for CASSSPGQGNGYTF.

This chain uses TRBV9 with TRBJ2-1; 14 bases fit TRBD2. The CDR3 totals 17 residues. Germline CDR1 and CDR2: SGDLS and YYNGEE. J was trimmed by 5 bases and V by 3 bases; bases with no gene match: 7. The CDR3 DNA reads TGTGCCAGCAGCGCCGGACTAGCGGGAGGCGTCCACAATGAGCAGTTCTTC. Translated, it gives CASSAGLAGGVHNEQFF.

There are a few counts of this clone. V is TRBV19 and J is TRBJ2-7, with 12 bases fitting TRBD2. V trimming: 5 bases; J trimming: 1 base; junction bases outside the gene matches: 9. The CDR3 is 17 amino acids. Germline loops: CDR1 LNHDA, CDR2 SQIVND (reference sequence). The CDR3 protein is CASSPGTSGRKSYEQYF. The CDR3 region has the DNA TGTGCCAGTAGTCCCGGGACTAGCGGGCGCAAATCCTACGAGCAGTACTTC.

This clone was counted once. V usage is TRBV4-1 and J usage is TRBJ2-1, with TRBD1 matching over 7 bases. CDR3 length: 16 residues. With 2 bases clipped from V and 5 bases from J, the junction kept 9 bases outside the gene matches. The germline V gene has CDR1 MGHRA and CDR2 YSYEKL. This CDR3 reads CASSQPLDRTNNEQFF. The CDR3 DNA follows: TGCGCCAGCAGCCAACCACTGGACAGGACCAACAATGAGCAGTTCTTC.

The chain has TRBV5-1 and TRBJ2-7; perhaps TRBD2 as D (5 bases). The CDR3 extends over 13 amino acids. CDR1 and CDR2 (germline): SGHRS, YFSETQ. Trimming removed 3 bases at V and 6 bases at J, with 13 bases between. CDR3 loop: CASSYGIGSEQYF. The CDR3 nucleotides read TGCGCCAGCAGCTACGGGATCGGGTCCGAGCAGTACTTC.

The rearrangement links TRBV25-1 to TRBJ1-5; 7 nucleotides agree with TRBD1. This CDR3 region has 15 residues. Germline V CDR1 and CDR2: MGHDK, SYGVNS. V was pared by 4 bases and J by 3 bases, with 6 bases of the junction left unmatched. CDR3 residues: CASSGRTGVNQPQHF. The CDR3 DNA sequence: TGTGCCAGCAGTGGCCGAACAGGGGTCAATCAGCCCCAGCATTTT.

The V call is TRBV6-1, the J call TRBJ1-5, with 9 bases lining up with TRBD1. With V trimmed by 1 base and J by 3 bases, 4 bases remained unmatched. CDR3 length: 16 amino acids. Germline assignment: CDR1 MNHNS and CDR2 SASEGT. CDR3 loop: CASSEEQGAINQPQHF. Written as DNA, the CDR3 is TGTGCCAGCAGTGAAGAACAGGGGGCAATCAATCAGCCCCAGCATTTT.

This clone was found once. The chain links TRBV9 to TRBJ1-2; D is unresolved. This CDR3 comprises 14 residues. Trimming pared 4 bases from V and 4 bases from J, leaving 14 bases between. Germline V CDR1 and CDR2: SGDLS, YYNGEE. For the CDR3, the DNA is TGTGCCAGCAGCCCCTATGTGTCTGGCTATGGCTACACCTTC. Protein sequence: CASSPYVSGYGYTF.